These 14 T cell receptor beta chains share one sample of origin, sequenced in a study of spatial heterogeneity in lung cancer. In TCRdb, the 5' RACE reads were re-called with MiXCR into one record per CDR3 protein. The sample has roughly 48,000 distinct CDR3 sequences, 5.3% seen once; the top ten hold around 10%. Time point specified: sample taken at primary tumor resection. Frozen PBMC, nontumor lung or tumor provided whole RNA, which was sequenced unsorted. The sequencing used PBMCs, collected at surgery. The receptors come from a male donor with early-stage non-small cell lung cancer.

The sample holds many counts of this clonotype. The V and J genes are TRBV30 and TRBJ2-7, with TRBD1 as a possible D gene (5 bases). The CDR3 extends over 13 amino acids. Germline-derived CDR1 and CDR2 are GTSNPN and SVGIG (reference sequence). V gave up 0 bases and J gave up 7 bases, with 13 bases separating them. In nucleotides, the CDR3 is TGTGCCTGGAGTGTAAAAGGGGTGGGTGAGCAGTACTTC. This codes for CAWSVKGVGEQYF.

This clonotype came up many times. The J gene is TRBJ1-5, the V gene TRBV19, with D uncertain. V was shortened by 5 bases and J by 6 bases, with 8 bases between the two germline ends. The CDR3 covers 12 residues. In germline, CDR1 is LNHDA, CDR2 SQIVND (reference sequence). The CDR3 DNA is TGTGCCAGTAGTGTCGGACTTCAGCCCCAGCATTTT. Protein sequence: CASSVGLQPQHF. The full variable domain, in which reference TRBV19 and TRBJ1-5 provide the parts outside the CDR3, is DGGITQSPKYLFRKEGQNVTLSCEQNLNHDAMYWYRQDPGQGLRLIYYSQIVNDFQKGDIAEGYSVSREKKESFPLTVTSAQKNPTAFYLCASSVGLQPQHFGDGTRLSIL.

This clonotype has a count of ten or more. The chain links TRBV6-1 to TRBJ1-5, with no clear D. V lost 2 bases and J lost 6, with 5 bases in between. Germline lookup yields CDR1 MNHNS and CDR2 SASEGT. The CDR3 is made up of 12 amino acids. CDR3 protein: CASSESPQPQHF. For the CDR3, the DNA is TGTGCCAGCAGTGAAAGTCCTCAGCCCCAGCATTTT.

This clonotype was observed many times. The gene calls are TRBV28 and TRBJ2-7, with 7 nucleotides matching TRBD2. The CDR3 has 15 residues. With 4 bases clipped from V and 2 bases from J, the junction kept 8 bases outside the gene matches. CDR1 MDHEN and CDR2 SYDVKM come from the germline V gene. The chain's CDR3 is CASSSGASGAYEQYF. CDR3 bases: TGTGCCAGCAGTTCTGGCGCTAGCGGCGCCTACGAGCAGTACTTC. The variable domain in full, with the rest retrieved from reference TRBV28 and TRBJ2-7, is DVKVTQSSRYLVKRTGEKVFLECVQDMDHENMFWYRQDPGLGLRLIYFSYDVKMKEKGDIPEGYSVSREKKERFSLILESASTNQTSMYLCASSSGASGAYEQYFGPGTRLTVT.

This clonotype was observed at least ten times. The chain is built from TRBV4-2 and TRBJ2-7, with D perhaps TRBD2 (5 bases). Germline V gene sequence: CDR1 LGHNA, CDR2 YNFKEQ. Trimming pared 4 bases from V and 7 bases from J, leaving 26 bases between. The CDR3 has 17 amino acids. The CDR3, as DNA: TGTGCCAGCAGCCCCAGGCGAGGGCTAACCGGGTCTTGGGAGCAGTACTTC. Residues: CASSPRRGLTGSWEQYF.

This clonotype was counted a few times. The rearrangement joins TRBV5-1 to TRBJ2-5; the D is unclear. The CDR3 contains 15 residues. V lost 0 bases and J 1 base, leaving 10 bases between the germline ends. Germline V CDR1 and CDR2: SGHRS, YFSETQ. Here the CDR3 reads CASSLGTSSQETQYF. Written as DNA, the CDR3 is TGCGCCAGCAGCTTGGGGACCTCTTCCCAAGAGACCCAGTACTTC.

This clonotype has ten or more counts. The CDR3: CASGLKSGTEAFF. The CDR3 coding sequence is TGTGCTAGTGGTTTGAAATCGGGCACTGAAGCTTTCTTT. The genes are TRBV12-5 and TRBJ1-1; D unresolved. Between the trimmed V and J ends, which lost 2 bases and 4 bases, there was a span of 8 bases. CDR1 and CDR2 (germline): LGHNT, FRNRAP. The CDR3 length is 13 residues.

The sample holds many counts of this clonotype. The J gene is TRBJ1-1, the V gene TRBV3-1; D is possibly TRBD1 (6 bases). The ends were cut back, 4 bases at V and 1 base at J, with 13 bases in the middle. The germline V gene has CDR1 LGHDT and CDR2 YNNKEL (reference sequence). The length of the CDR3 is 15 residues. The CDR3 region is CASSPRGTQNTEAFF. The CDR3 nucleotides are TGTGCCAGCAGCCCACGAGGGACACAGAACACTGAAGCTTTCTTT.

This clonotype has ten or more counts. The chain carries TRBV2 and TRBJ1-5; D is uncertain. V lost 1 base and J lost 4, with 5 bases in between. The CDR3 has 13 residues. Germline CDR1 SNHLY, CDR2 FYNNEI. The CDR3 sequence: CASSEEGNQPQHF. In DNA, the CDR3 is TGTGCCAGCAGTGAAGAGGGAAATCAGCCCCAGCATTTT.

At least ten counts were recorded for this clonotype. CDR3 residues: CASSRDSNYGYTF. CDR3 sequence (DNA): TGTGCCAGCAGCCGGGACAGCAACTATGGCTACACCTTC. V usage is TRBV3-1 and J usage is TRBJ1-2; TRBD1 aligns across 7 bases. Germline V gives CDR1 LGHDT, CDR2 YNNKEL (reference sequence). This CDR3 region has 13 residues. V dropped 4 bases and J dropped 2; count of bases not matched to a gene: 1.

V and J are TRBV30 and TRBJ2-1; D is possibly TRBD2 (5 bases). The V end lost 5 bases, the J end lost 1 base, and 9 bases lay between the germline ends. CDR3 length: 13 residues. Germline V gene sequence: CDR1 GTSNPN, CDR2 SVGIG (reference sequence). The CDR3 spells CAWGAVSYNEQFF. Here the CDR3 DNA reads TGTGCCTGGGGAGCGGTTTCCTACAATGAGCAGTTCTTC.

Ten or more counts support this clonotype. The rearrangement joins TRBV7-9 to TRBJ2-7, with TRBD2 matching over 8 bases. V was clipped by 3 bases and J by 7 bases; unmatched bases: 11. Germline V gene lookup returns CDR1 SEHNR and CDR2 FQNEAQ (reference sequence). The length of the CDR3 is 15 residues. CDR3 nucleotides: TGTGCCAGCAGCTTCCTACGGGAGGGCCTGGAGGAGCAGTACTTC. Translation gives CASSFLREGLEEQYF. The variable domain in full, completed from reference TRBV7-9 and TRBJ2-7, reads DTGVSQNPRHKITKRGQNVTFRCDPISEHNRLYWYRQTLGQGPEFLTYFQNEAQLEKSRLLSDRFSAERPKGSFSTLEIQRTEQGDSAMYLCASSFLREGLEEQYFGPGTRLTVT.

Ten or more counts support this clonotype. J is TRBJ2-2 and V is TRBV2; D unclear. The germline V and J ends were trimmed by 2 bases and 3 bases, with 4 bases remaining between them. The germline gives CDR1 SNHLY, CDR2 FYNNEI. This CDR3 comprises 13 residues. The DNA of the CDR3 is TGTGCCAGCAGTGAATTCCACACCGGGGAGCTGTTTTTT. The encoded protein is CASSEFHTGELFF.

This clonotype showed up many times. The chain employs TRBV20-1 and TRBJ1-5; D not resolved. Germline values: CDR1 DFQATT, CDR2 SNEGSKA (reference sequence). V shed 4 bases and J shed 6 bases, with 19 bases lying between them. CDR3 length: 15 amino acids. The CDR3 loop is CSATPREGAVQPQHF. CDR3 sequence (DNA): TGCAGTGCTACCCCAAGAGAGGGCGCGGTTCAGCCCCAGCATTTT.